The 29 T cell receptor beta chains reported below all come from one sample, sequenced in a study of blood T cell repertoires in COVID-19. Assay: immunoSEQ multiplex PCR; the TCRdb copy retains only in-frame clones and omits some. This table holds around 57,000 clones, approximately 79% found once. Sequenced material: peripheral blood. The receptors were gathered from a woman in her 70s with acute or convalescent COVID-19.

V and J are TRBV29-1 and TRBJ1-3; D gene ambiguous. V was trimmed by 6 bases and J by 4 bases, leaving 19 bases between them. In germline, CDR1 is SQVTM, CDR2 ANQGSEA. The CDR3 totals 15 residues. CDR3: CSVRKGSGRGNTIYF. CDR3 sequence (DNA): TGCAGCGTCCGAAAAGGGAGCGGCCGCGGAAACACCATATATTTT.

This clone was recorded once. V and J are TRBV19 and TRBJ2-2; a weak D match, TRBD1 (5 bases). This CDR3 comprises 14 residues. Germline loops: CDR1 LNHDA, CDR2 SQIVND (reference sequence). V lost 10 bases to trimming and J lost 3 bases, with 15 bases between them. The DNA of the CDR3 is TGTGCCACCGTACAGGCGTCCTACACCGGGGAGCTGTTTTTT. Protein product: CATVQASYTGELFF.

The J gene is TRBJ2-7, the V gene TRBV5-1; possible D gene TRBD2, 6 bases. Trimming cost V 7 bases and J 5 bases, with 22 bases left between them. This CDR3 contains 15 residues. Germline values: CDR1 SGHRS, CDR2 YFSETQ. CDR3 bases: TGCGCCAGCTCGGCCTCTGCGGGACCAAGTGACGAGCAGTACTTC. As protein: CASSASAGPSDEQYF.

The chain recombines TRBV7-6 with TRBJ2-2; 9 bases map to TRBD2. Germline V gene lookup returns CDR1 SGHVS and CDR2 FNYEAQ. J was trimmed by 3 bases and V by 2 bases; bases with no gene match: 4. The CDR3 consists of 16 residues. CDR3 nucleotide sequence: TGTGCCAGCAGCTTATATAGCGGGGGTTACACCGGGGAGCTGTTTTTT. This encodes CASSLYSGGYTGELFF. The variable domain in full, completed from reference TRBV7-6 and TRBJ2-2, reads GAGVSQSPRYKVTKRGQDVALRCDPISGHVSLYWYRQALGQGPEFLTYFNYEAQQDKSGLPNDRFSAERPEGSISTLTIQRTEQRDSAMYRCASSLYSGGYTGELFFGEGSRLTVL.

The chain's CDR3 is CASSLAGHPTDTQYF. DNA for the CDR3: TGTGCCAGCAGCTTAGCCGGACACCCCACAGATACGCAGTATTTT. This chain uses TRBV11-2 with TRBJ2-3, with D perhaps matching TRBD1 (5 bases). This CDR3 comprises 15 residues. The ends were cut back, 1 base at V and 2 bases at J, with 10 bases in the middle. CDR1 is SGHAT, CDR2 FQNNGV, per germline. Complete variable domain (other parts from reference TRBV11-2 and TRBJ2-3): EAGVAQSPRYKIIEKRQSVAFWCNPISGHATLYWYQQILGQGPKLLIQFQNNGVVDDSQLPKDRFSAERLKGVDSTLKIQPAKLEDSAVYLCASSLAGHPTDTQYFGPGTRLTVL.

This clone was seen a handful of times. The chain has TRBV5-1 and TRBJ2-1; 8 nucleotides match TRBD2. The CDR3 loop spans 13 amino acids. V gave up 1 base and J gave up 10 bases; unmatched junction bases: 4. Germline V gene sequence: CDR1 SGHRS, CDR2 YFSETQ. As DNA, the CDR3 is TGCGCCAGCAGCTTGAGTTCTAGCGGGGAGCAGTTCTTC. This encodes CASSLSSSGEQFF.

The V call is TRBV7-2, the J call TRBJ2-3, with 14 bases matching TRBD2. With 1 base clipped from V and 6 bases from J, the junction kept 3 bases outside the gene matches. This CDR3 is built from 16 residues. Germline-derived CDR1 and CDR2 are SGHTA and FQGNSA. The CDR3 loop reads CASSLVRTSGGDTQYF. For the CDR3, the DNA is TGTGCCAGCAGCTTAGTCCGGACTAGCGGGGGGGATACGCAGTATTTT.

This clone was observed a single time. The V gene is TRBV19, the J gene TRBJ1-6; the D is unclear. Germline CDR1 LNHDA, CDR2 SQIVND (reference sequence). The CDR3 contains 15 residues. V was cut by 1 base and J by 6 bases, with 10 bases left in between. The DNA for the CDR3 is TGTGCCAGTAGTATAGGTGCCGCTATTAATTCACCCCTCCACTTT. Its translation is CASSIGAAINSPLHF. The variable domain in full, completed from reference TRBV19 and TRBJ1-6, reads DGGITQSPKYLFRKEGQNVTLSCEQNLNHDAMYWYRQDPGQGLRLIYYSQIVNDFQKGDIAEGYSVSREKKESFPLTVTSAQKNPTAFYLCASSIGAAINSPLHFGNGTRLTVT.

This clone was found once. V is TRBV4-1 and J is TRBJ1-1; 10 bases match TRBD1. The CDR3 extends over 14 amino acids. Germline CDR1 and CDR2: MGHRA and YSYEKL. Unmatched junction bases numbered 3, after V lost 2 bases and J lost 6 bases. The CDR3 is CASSQWDRGSEAFF. The CDR3, as DNA: TGCGCCAGCAGCCAATGGGACAGGGGTTCTGAAGCTTTCTTT.

The chain combines TRBV10-3 with TRBJ1-2; the match to TRBD1 covers 10 bases. CDR3 size: 12 residues. From germline, CDR1 is ENHRY and CDR2 SYGVKD. The V segment lost 10 bases and the J segment 8 bases; nucleotides outside the gene matches: 7. The DNA of the CDR3 is TGTGCCAATAGGGACAGGGGAGGAGGCTACACCTTC. Protein product: CANRDRGGGYTF.

J is TRBJ2-2 and V is TRBV30; D is ambiguous. Looked up from germline, CDR1 is GTSNPN and CDR2 is SVGIG (reference sequence). This CDR3 has 13 residues. V was trimmed by 4 bases and J by 0 bases, leaving 6 bases between them. The DNA for the CDR3 is TGTGCCTGGACTATCGCGAACACCGGGGAGCTGTTTTTT. This codes for CAWTIANTGELFF.

The CDR3 nucleotides read TGTGCCAGCAGCCCTAATAGCGGGGGGTCCTACAATGAGCAGTTCTTC. Translated: CASSPNSGGSYNEQFF. The V call is TRBV7-2, the J call TRBJ2-1; TRBD2 matches at 10 bases. The CDR3 covers 16 residues. V shed 5 bases and J 1 base; nucleotides not matched to a gene: 5. Germline loops: CDR1 SGHTA, CDR2 FQGNSA.

This clone appeared once. The chain joins TRBV2 to TRBJ2-1, with D possibly TRBD1 on 5 matching bases. From germline, CDR1 is SNHLY and CDR2 FYNNEI. The CDR3 spans 13 residues. Deletions cut 7 bases from V and 6 bases from J, with 13 bases between. The CDR3 loop reads CASTRQGVNEQFF. The CDR3 nucleotides read TGTGCCAGCACGCGACAAGGGGTCAATGAGCAGTTCTTC.

V usage is TRBV3-1 (or the pseudogene TRBV3-2) and J usage is TRBJ1-5; 10 bases are a match to TRBD1. The CDR3 is 19 residues long. CDR1 is LGHDT, CDR2 YNNKEL, per germline (reference sequence). Trimming cost V 3 bases and J 0 bases; bases outside gene matches: 11. DNA for the CDR3: TGTGCCAGCAGCCACTCTGGGGACAGGGGCATCTATAGCAATCAGCCCCAGCATTTT. Translated: CASSHSGDRGIYSNQPQHF.

The rearrangement uses TRBV5-1 and TRBJ1-4; TRBD1 is a possible D gene (6 bases). The germline gives CDR1 SGHRS, CDR2 YFSETQ. This CDR3 is built from 16 residues. The V end lost 1 base, the J end lost 3 bases, and 13 bases lay between the germline ends. Here the CDR3 reads CASSLSWTAPNEKLFF. For the CDR3, the DNA is TGCGCCAGCAGCTTGAGCTGGACAGCTCCTAATGAAAAACTGTTTTTT.

This chain links TRBV9 with TRBJ1-4; 9 bases are shared with TRBD1. Germline V gives CDR1 SGDLS, CDR2 YYNGEE. The CDR3 is made up of 19 amino acids. V gave up 3 bases and J gave up 0 bases; unmatched junction bases: 12. The CDR3 DNA reads as TGTGCCAGCAGCGCCCCCCGGACAGGGGCCCTTGCAACTAATGAAAAACTGTTTTTT. Encoded protein: CASSAPRTGALATNEKLFF.

This clone was picked up one time. The chain uses TRBV28 and TRBJ2-4; the D gene is possibly TRBD1 (5 bases). Trimming stripped 5 bases from V and 4 bases from J, with 9 bases between. Germline-derived CDR1 and CDR2 are MDHEN and SYDVKM. The CDR3 is made up of 13 amino acids. The CDR3 reads CASSDPGKNIQYF. The CDR3 DNA is TGTGCCAGCAGTGATCCAGGGAAAAACATTCAGTACTTC.

The V gene is TRBV5-1, the J gene TRBJ1-2; D is perhaps TRBD1 (6 bases). Germline values: CDR1 SGHRS, CDR2 YFSETQ. CDR3 size: 15 residues. V shed 4 bases and J shed 8 bases, with 21 bases lying between them. The CDR3 coding sequence is TGCGCCAGCAGCCAAGCAGGGGAAAGTTCGGGAGGCTACACCTTC. Translated: CASSQAGESSGGYTF.

V gene TRBV19 combines with J gene TRBJ1-5; a possible D gene is TRBD1 (6 bases). Germline CDR1 reads LNHDA; CDR2 reads SQIVND (reference sequence). The CDR3 is made up of 12 amino acids. V was clipped by 8 bases and J by 6 bases, with 11 bases between them. The CDR3 region is CASGGGAQPQHF. The CDR3 nucleotides read TGTGCCAGTGGGGGCGGCGCTCAGCCCCAGCATTTT.

This clone was counted only a few times. The CDR3 reads CASYLGASGAIYF. The CDR3 DNA sequence: TGTGCCAGCTATCTGGGGGCCTCAGGCGCCATATATTTT. The genes are TRBV28 and TRBJ1-3; tentatively, D is TRBD1 (6 bases). The V gene lost 8 bases and the J gene lost 11 bases, with 19 bases spanning the gap. Germline V CDR1 and CDR2: MDHEN, SYDVKM. The CDR3 loop spans 13 amino acids.

J is TRBJ2-5 and V is TRBV14; 8 positions match TRBD2. This CDR3 has 15 amino acids. V lost 1 base and J lost 9; bases outside the gene matches: 10. CDR1 and CDR2 (germline): SGHDN, FVKESK. CDR3 DNA sequence: TGTGCCAGCAGCCAAGCTTCTAGCGGGCGGACGGCCCAGTACTTC. It translates to CASSQASSGRTAQYF.

The chain joins TRBV4-1 to TRBJ2-1, with TRBD2 matching over 7 bases. CDR1 is MGHRA, CDR2 YSYEKL, per germline. The junction had 8 bases not matched to a gene; V was cut back by 0 bases and J by 3 bases. The CDR3 runs to 17 residues. CDR3 nucleotides: TGCGCCAGCAGCCAAGAACCCCCTACGGGGGGCTACAATGAGCAGTTCTTC. Protein product: CASSQEPPTGGYNEQFF.

The genes are TRBV5-1 and TRBJ2-1; 12 bases are shared with TRBD2. J was trimmed by 4 bases and V by 0 bases; bases with no gene match: 8. Germline CDR1 and CDR2: SGHRS and YFSETQ. The CDR3 totals 18 residues. The CDR3 is CASSLAALAGGGYNEQFF. CDR3 DNA sequence: TGCGCCAGCAGCTTGGCCGCACTAGCGGGGGGCGGTTACAATGAGCAGTTCTTC.

The genes are TRBV7-9 and TRBJ2-2; 9 nucleotides match TRBD1. Unmatched junction bases numbered 4, after V lost 5 bases and J lost 3 bases. CDR3 length: 15 amino acids. Germline-derived CDR1 and CDR2 are SEHNR and FQNEAQ (reference sequence). CDR3: CASSHDRGDTGELFF. CDR3 coding DNA: TGTGCCAGCAGCCATGACAGGGGGGACACCGGGGAGCTGTTTTTT.

V gene TRBV2 combines with J gene TRBJ1-5; D perhaps matches TRBD1 (5 bases). Germline assignment: CDR1 SNHLY and CDR2 FYNNEI. This CDR3 has 14 amino acids. The V end lost 3 bases, the J end lost 4 bases, and 10 bases lay between the germline ends. Here the CDR3 DNA reads TGTGCCAGCAGTGATCCTGGGGCGAATCAGCCCCAGCATTTT. Protein product: CASSDPGANQPQHF.

The chain has TRBV3-1 (or the pseudogene TRBV3-2) and TRBJ2-3, with 9 bases that match TRBD1. Losses at the gene ends were 4 bases for V and 6 bases for J; bases not matched to a gene: 8. Germline V gene lookup returns CDR1 LGHDT and CDR2 YNNKEL (reference sequence). The CDR3 spans 15 residues. This CDR3 reads CASSLGQGLFDTQYF. The CDR3 DNA is TGTGCCAGCAGCCTAGGACAGGGGTTATTCGATACGCAGTATTTT.

The chain couples TRBV5-1 to TRBJ2-2; 10 nucleotides align to TRBD1. Germline CDR1 reads SGHRS; CDR2 reads YFSETQ. V lost 0 bases to trimming and J lost 12 bases; unmatched junction nucleotides: 2. The CDR3 is 13 residues long. CDR3 DNA: TGCGCCAGCAGCTTGGAGGGACAGGGGAAGCTGTTTTTT. It encodes CASSLEGQGKLFF.

The chain links TRBV9 to TRBJ2-1; TRBD2 matches at 9 bases. J gave up 4 bases and V 4 bases, and 3 bases lay outside the gene matches. Germline lookup yields CDR1 SGDLS and CDR2 YYNGEE. The CDR3 extends over 14 amino acids. The CDR3 coding sequence is TGTGCCAGCAGCATTGCGGGGGGGTACAATGAGCAGTTCTTC. Protein sequence: CASSIAGGYNEQFF.

The rearrangement uses TRBV20-1 and TRBJ2-3, with 10 nucleotides matching TRBD2. Trimming took 3 bases from V and 5 from J; bases not matched to a gene: 14. Germline-derived CDR1 and CDR2 are DFQATT and SNEGSKA (reference sequence). The CDR3 extends over 17 amino acids. The CDR3 protein is CSASPLAGARVLDTQYF. The CDR3 region has the DNA TGCAGTGCTAGTCCCCTAGCGGGGGCCCGGGTTTTAGATACGCAGTATTTT.